The 23 T cell receptor beta chains in this list originate from one sample, sequenced in a study of T cells after yellow fever vaccination. TCRdb used MiXCR to reprocess the 5' RACE reads, holding one entry per CDR3 protein. The data contain about 580,000 distinct CDR3 sequences, roughly 17% of them singletons. Sequences were derived from PBMCs, sampled roughly 5 days after the first yellow fever vaccination. The receptors were gathered from a man aged 18 to 29 who received the YFV17D yellow fever vaccine.

This clonotype was detected many times. The V call is TRBV7-6, the J call TRBJ2-2, with unresolved D. Germline values: CDR1 SGHVS, CDR2 FNYEAQ. The CDR3 is 13 amino acids. The V end was cut by 1 base, the J end by 3 bases, with 3 bases between. In DNA, the CDR3 is TGTGCCAGCAGCTTAGGGGACACCGGGGAGCTGTTTTTT. This translates into CASSLGDTGELFF.

The chain is built from TRBV2 and TRBJ2-3, with D unresolved. The CDR3 runs 13 residues. The V gene lost 5 bases and the J gene lost 5 bases, with 11 bases spanning the gap. Germline values: CDR1 SNHLY, CDR2 FYNNEI. Here the CDR3 DNA reads TGTGCCAGCAGTCAAGGGCCCCTAGATACGCAGTATTTT. Amino acids: CASSQGPLDTQYF.

This clonotype was detected ten times or more. This chain joins TRBV4-3 and TRBJ1-2; D not resolved. The length of the CDR3 is 14 residues. Germline V CDR1 and CDR2: LGHNA, YSLEER. Trimming cost V 1 base and J 0 bases, with 6 bases left between them. CDR3: CASSQGGTNYGYTF. CDR3 nucleotide sequence: TGCGCCAGCAGCCAAGGAGGGACTAACTATGGCTACACCTTC.

This clonotype was observed many times. The chain carries TRBV9 and TRBJ1-2; D gene uncertain. The CDR3 extends over 14 amino acids. Germline V gene sequence: CDR1 SGDLS, CDR2 YYNGEE. V was cut by 2 bases and J by 0 bases, with 8 bases left in between. The CDR3, as DNA: TGTGCCAGCAGCGTCGTACAAGCTAACTATGGCTACACCTTC. Translating gives CASSVVQANYGYTF. The full variable domain, with the rest looked up from reference TRBV9 and TRBJ1-2, is DSGVTQTPKHLITATGQRVTLRCSPRSGDLSVYWYQQSLDQGLQFLIQYYNGEERAKGNILERFSAQQFPDLHSELNLSSLELGDSALYFCASSVVQANYGYTFGSGTRLTVV.

This chain connects TRBV12-3 or TRBV12-4 to TRBJ1-2, with D perhaps TRBD1 (5 bases). CDR3 size: 13 residues. Trimming left V 5 bases short and J 4 bases short, with 11 bases between. The CDR3 bases are TGTGCCAGCAGTGGGGGAGCTGCCTATGGCTACACCTTC. Translating gives CASSGGAAYGYTF.

This clonotype was observed a handful of times. The chain employs TRBV6-2 or TRBV6-3 and TRBJ2-3; 7 positions agree with TRBD2. Germline assignment: CDR1 MNHEY and CDR2 SVGEGT. The junction had 4 bases not matched to a gene; V was cut back by 2 bases and J by 8 bases. The CDR3 sequence is 13 residues long. DNA for the CDR3: TGTGCCAGCAGTTACCAAACTAGCGTTACGCAGTATTTT. It codes for CASSYQTSVTQYF.

The gene calls are TRBV11-2 and TRBJ2-1; TRBD1 agrees at 9 bases. CDR1 and CDR2 (germline): SGHAT, FQNNGV. Trimming removed 4 bases from V and 1 base from J; junction bases left unmatched: 11. The CDR3 extends over 18 amino acids. The DNA of the CDR3 is TGTGCCAGCAGCTCCGGGACAGGGAGAAGAGGGTCCTACAATGAGCAGTTCTTC. Amino acids: CASSSGTGRRGSYNEQFF.

This clonotype was seen repeatedly, ten times or more. V usage is TRBV3-1 and J usage is TRBJ2-3; 7 nucleotides agree with TRBD2. The V gene end was trimmed by 4 bases and the J gene end by 4 bases; junction bases not matched to a gene: 2. CDR1 and CDR2 from the germline V gene are LGHDT and YNNKEL (reference sequence). The CDR3 has 13 residues. The CDR3 spells CASSRSGADTQYF. CDR3 DNA sequence: TGTGCCAGCAGCCGAAGCGGGGCAGATACGCAGTATTTT.

In this sample, this clonotype turned up a few times. V is TRBV7-2 and J is TRBJ1-6, with unresolved D. Looked up from germline, CDR1 is SGHTA and CDR2 is FQGNSA. This CDR3 is built from 16 residues. V lost 5 bases and J lost 0, with 11 bases in between. CDR3 region: CASSHLLGSYNSPLHF. CDR3 nucleotide sequence: TGTGCCAGCAGCCACCTCTTAGGCTCCTATAATTCACCCCTCCACTTT.

This clonotype was picked up many times. V and J are TRBV11-1 and TRBJ2-1; 11 nucleotides match TRBD1. The CDR3 is 18 amino acids. V dropped 4 bases and J dropped 1; count of bases not matched to a gene: 9. Germline assignment: CDR1 SGHAT and CDR2 FQDESV (reference sequence). The CDR3 sequence is CASSSSAGQGESYNEQFF. The CDR3 bases are TGTGCCAGCAGCTCCAGTGCGGGACAGGGGGAATCCTACAATGAGCAGTTCTTC.

V is TRBV5-1 and J is TRBJ2-3, with D perhaps matching TRBD2 (5 bases). CDR3 length equals 16 residues. The V gene lost 0 bases and the J gene lost 7 bases, with 18 bases spanning the gap. CDR1 is SGHRS, CDR2 YFSETQ, per germline. CDR3 bases: TGCGCCAGCAGCTTGGTGCCCCCTAATTGGGAGAATACGCAGTATTTT. It is translated as CASSLVPPNWENTQYF.

The genes are TRBV12-3 or TRBV12-4 and TRBJ1-4, with D maybe TRBD1 (5 bases). V lost 1 base and J 1 base, leaving 10 bases between the germline ends. This CDR3 is built from 16 residues. CDR3 amino acids: CASSLGGVGTNEKLFF. The CDR3 DNA reads TGTGCCAGCAGTTTAGGGGGGGTAGGAACTAATGAAAAACTGTTTTTT.

The rearrangement uses TRBV20-1 and TRBJ1-5; D call uncertain. From germline, CDR1 is DFQATT and CDR2 SNEGSKA (reference sequence). V lost 3 bases and J 4 bases, leaving 7 bases between the germline ends. CDR3 length: 12 amino acids. Written as DNA, the CDR3 is TGCAGTGCTAGTAAATTTAATCAGCCCCAGCATTTT. Its translation is CSASKFNQPQHF.

V is TRBV20-1 and J is TRBJ2-1; 9 bases align to TRBD1. V shed 0 bases, J shed 5 bases, and the junction held 8 bases outside the gene matches. CDR1 and CDR2 (germline): DFQATT, SNEGSKA (reference sequence). The CDR3 sequence is 16 residues long. The CDR3 reads CSARDWGQGSHNEQFF. CDR3 nucleotide sequence: TGCAGTGCTAGAGATTGGGGACAGGGATCGCACAATGAGCAGTTCTTC.

The chain combines TRBV5-1 with TRBJ1-1; D unresolved. The V and J ends lost 2 bases and 1 base respectively, with 9 bases between them. CDR3 size: 14 residues. CDR1 is SGHRS and CDR2 is YFSETQ in the germline V gene. In DNA form, the CDR3 reads TGCGCCAGCAGCTTAACCCGAGGGAACACTGAAGCTTTCTTT. This codes for CASSLTRGNTEAFF.

This clonotype occurred a few times. The V and J genes are TRBV20-1 and TRBJ1-2; TRBD1 is a possible D gene (6 bases). Between the trimmed V and J ends, which lost 7 bases and 6 bases, there was a span of 21 bases. The germline V gene has CDR1 DFQATT and CDR2 SNEGSKA (reference sequence). This CDR3 comprises 14 residues. The CDR3 protein is CSVRGRVDRDGYTF. The CDR3 DNA follows: TGCAGTGTCAGGGGCAGGGTTGATCGGGATGGCTACACCTTC.

The V gene is TRBV4-3, the J gene TRBJ2-3; D possibly matches TRBD1 or TRBD2 (5 bases each). Looked up from germline, CDR1 is LGHNA and CDR2 is YSLEER. The CDR3 consists of 15 residues. The ends were cut back, 4 bases at V and 1 base at J, with 12 bases in the middle. The CDR3 loop reads CASSLRRDRTDTQYF. The CDR3, as DNA: TGCGCCAGCAGCCTGCGCAGGGACCGCACAGATACGCAGTATTTT.

V is TRBV29-1 and J is TRBJ1-1; the match to TRBD1 covers 7 bases. Germline V gives CDR1 SQVTM, CDR2 ANQGSEA. This CDR3 is built from 14 residues. J gave up 4 bases and V 7 bases, and 12 bases lay outside the gene matches. CDR3 bases: TGCAGCGCCACTATCGCGGCAGGGGGCACTGAAGCTTTCTTT. Amino acids: CSATIAAGGTEAFF.

The chain employs TRBV3-1 and TRBJ2-2; D uncertain. The V gene lost 2 bases and the J gene lost 0 bases, with 7 bases spanning the gap. CDR3 size: 15 residues. Germline loops: CDR1 LGHDT, CDR2 YNNKEL (reference sequence). Here the CDR3 reads CASSQSNANTGELFF. The CDR3 DNA follows: TGTGCCAGCAGCCAATCAAACGCGAACACCGGGGAGCTGTTTTTT.

J is TRBJ2-2 and V is TRBV7-2; D not resolved. The CDR3 has 12 residues. V dropped 5 bases and J dropped 7 bases, with 8 bases sitting between them. CDR1 and CDR2 from the germline V gene are SGHTA and FQGNSA. The CDR3 protein is CASSPYIGELFF. Here the CDR3 DNA reads TGTGCCAGCAGCCCGTACATCGGGGAGCTGTTTTTT.

In its sample, this clonotype was seen a few times. The J gene is TRBJ2-7, the V gene TRBV5-1, with D perhaps being TRBD1 or TRBD2 (5 bases each). This CDR3 comprises 15 residues. The V end was cut by 0 bases, the J end by 5 bases, with 15 bases between. Germline V CDR1 and CDR2: SGHRS, YFSETQ. DNA of the CDR3: TGCGCCAGCAGCTTGGGGGACGGAGCCGGAAACGAGCAGTACGTC. Translating it yields CASSLGDGAGNEQYV.

At least ten counts were recorded for this clonotype. This chain connects TRBV5-1 to TRBJ1-1; D might be TRBD1 (6 bases). V gave up 4 bases and J gave up 5 bases, with 15 bases separating them. This CDR3 has 14 amino acids. Germline V lookup: CDR1 SGHRS, CDR2 YFSETQ. The CDR3 loop is CASSGAGAGTEAFF. The DNA of the CDR3 is TGCGCCAGCAGCGGCGCGGGGGCTGGTACTGAAGCTTTCTTT.

This clonotype was detected ten times or more. The junction departs from germline at one end; a sequencing error may be responsible. This rearrangement joins TRBV9 to TRBJ1-1; TRBD1 is a possible D gene (6 bases). Germline V gene sequence: CDR1 SGDLS, CDR2 YYNGEE. The CDR3 is made up of 13 amino acids. The CDR3 DNA reads TGCGCCAGCAGCGTAGGGGGAGACACTGAAGCTTTCTTT. This translates into CASSVGGDTEAFF.